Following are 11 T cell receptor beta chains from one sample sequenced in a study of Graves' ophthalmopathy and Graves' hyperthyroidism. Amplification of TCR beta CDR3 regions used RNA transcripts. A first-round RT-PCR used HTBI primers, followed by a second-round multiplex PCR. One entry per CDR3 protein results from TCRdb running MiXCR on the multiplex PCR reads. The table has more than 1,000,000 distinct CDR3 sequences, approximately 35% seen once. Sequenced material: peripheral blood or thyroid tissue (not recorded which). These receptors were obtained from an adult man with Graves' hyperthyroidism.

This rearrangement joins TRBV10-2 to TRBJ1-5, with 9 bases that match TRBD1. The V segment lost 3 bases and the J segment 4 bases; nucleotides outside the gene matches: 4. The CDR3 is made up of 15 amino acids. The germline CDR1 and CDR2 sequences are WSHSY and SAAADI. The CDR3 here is CASSDGTGPNQPQHF. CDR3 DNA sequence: TGCGCCAGCAGTGATGGGACAGGGCCTAATCAGCCCCAGCATTTT.

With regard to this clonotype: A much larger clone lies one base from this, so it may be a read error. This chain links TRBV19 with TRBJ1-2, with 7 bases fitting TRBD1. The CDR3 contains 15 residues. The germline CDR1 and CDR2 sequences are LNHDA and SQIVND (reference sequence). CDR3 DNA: TGTGCCAGTAGTGCTCCGGGACAGCCTAACTATGGCTACGCCTTC. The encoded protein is CASSAPGQPNYGYAF.

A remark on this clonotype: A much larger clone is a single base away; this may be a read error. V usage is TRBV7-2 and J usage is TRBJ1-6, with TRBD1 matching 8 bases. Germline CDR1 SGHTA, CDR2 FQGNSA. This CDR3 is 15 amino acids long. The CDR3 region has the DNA TGTGCCGGCAGCTTAGTTGGCAGGGGGCATTCACCCCTCCACTTT. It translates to CAGSLVGRGHSPLHF. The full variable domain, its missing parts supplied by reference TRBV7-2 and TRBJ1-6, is GAGVSQSPSNKVTEKGKDVELRCDPISGHTALYWYRQSLGQGLEFLIYFQGNSAPDKSGLPSDRFSAERTGGSVSTLTIQRTQQEDSAVYLCAGSLVGRGHSPLHFGNGTRLTVT.

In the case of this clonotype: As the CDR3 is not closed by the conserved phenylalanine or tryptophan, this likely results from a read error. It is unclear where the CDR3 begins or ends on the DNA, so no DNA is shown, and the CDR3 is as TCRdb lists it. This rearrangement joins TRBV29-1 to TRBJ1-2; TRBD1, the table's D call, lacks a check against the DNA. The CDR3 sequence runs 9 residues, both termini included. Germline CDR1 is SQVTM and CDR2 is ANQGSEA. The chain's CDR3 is CSVTDSYSY.

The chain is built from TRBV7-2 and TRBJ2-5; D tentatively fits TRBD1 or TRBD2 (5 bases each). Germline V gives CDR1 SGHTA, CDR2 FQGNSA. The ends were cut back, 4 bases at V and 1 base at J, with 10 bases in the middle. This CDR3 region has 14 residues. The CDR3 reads CASSSGPFQETQYF. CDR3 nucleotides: TGTGCCAGCAGCTCGGGACCATTCCAAGAGACCCAGTACTTC.

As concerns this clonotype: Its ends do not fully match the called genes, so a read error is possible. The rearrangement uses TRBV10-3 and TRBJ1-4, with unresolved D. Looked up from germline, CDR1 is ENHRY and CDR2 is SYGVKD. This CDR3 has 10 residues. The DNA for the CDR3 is TGTGCCATCAGTGATGAAGAACTGTTTTTT. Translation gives CAISDEELFF.

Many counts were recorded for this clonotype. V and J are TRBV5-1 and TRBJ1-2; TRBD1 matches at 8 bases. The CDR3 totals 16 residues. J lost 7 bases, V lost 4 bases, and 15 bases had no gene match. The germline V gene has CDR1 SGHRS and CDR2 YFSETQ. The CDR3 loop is CASSLTLGQAGVGYTF. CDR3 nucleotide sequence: TGCGCCAGCAGCCTGACTCTGGGACAGGCGGGCGTTGGCTACACCTTC.

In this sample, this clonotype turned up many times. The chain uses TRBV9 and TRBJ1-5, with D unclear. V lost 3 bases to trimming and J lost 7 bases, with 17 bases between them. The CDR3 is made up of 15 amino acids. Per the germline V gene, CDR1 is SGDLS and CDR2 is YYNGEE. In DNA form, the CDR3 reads TGTGCCAGCAGCGCAACAGACTCTACCCGCCAGCCCCAGCATTTT. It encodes CASSATDSTRQPQHF. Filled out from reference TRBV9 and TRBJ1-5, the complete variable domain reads DSGVTQTPKHLITATGQRVTLRCSPRSGDLSVYWYQQSLDQGLQFLIQYYNGEERAKGNILERFSAQQFPDLHSELNLSSLELGDSALYFCASSATDSTRQPQHFGDGTRLSIL.

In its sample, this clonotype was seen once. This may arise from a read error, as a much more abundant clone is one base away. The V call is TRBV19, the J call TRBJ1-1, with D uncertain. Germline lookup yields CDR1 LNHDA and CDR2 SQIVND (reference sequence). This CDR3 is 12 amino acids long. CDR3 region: CANSIGLTKAFF. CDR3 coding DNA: TGTGCCAATAGTATAGGATTGACGAAAGCTTTCTTT.

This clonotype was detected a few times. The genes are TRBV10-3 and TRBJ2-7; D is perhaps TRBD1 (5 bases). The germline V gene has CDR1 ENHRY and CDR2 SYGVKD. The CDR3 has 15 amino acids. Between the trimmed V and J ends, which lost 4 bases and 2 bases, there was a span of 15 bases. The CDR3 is CAISAQGLGPYEQYF. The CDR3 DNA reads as TGTGCCATCAGTGCCCAGGGTCTCGGACCCTACGAGCAGTACTTC.

DNA of the CDR3: TGTGCCAGCAGTCACCAGGTCAATCAGCCCCAGCATTTT. It encodes CASSHQVNQPQHF. The V and J genes are TRBV6-5 and TRBJ1-5; D gene ambiguous. The V gene's germline CDR1 is MNHEY and CDR2 SVGAGI. The CDR3 covers 13 residues. V was pared by 5 bases and J by 3 bases, with 8 bases between.